One and the same sample provided the 28 T cell receptor beta chains below, sequenced in a study of T cell repertoires in cytomegalovirus infection. The antigens for these receptors are not known. TCRdb analysed the reads with MiXCR anew, one entry per CDR3 protein. The table shows approximately 730,000 distinct CDR3 sequences, with about 29% occurring only once. The starting material was cultured CD8+ T cells from PBMCs, obtained from culture after CMV antigen stimulation. These receptors all stem from a human donor in good health (CMV status not recorded). Some clones in this sample may be carry-over from other donors' samples.

This clonotype was seen ten or more times. The genes are TRBV4-1 and TRBJ2-7; D unclear. Looked up from germline, CDR1 is MGHRA and CDR2 is YSYEKL. Between the trimmed V and J ends, which lost 0 bases and 2 bases, there was a span of 17 bases. The CDR3 length is 17 residues. CDR3: CASSQEKLLFTPYEQYF. CDR3 bases: TGCGCCAGCAGCCAAGAAAAGCTTCTTTTTACTCCCTACGAGCAGTACTTC.

This sequence joins TRBV27 and TRBJ1-5; D ambiguous. Germline V lookup: CDR1 MNHEY, CDR2 SMNVEV (reference sequence). V lost 0 bases to trimming and J lost 5 bases, with 14 bases between them. The CDR3 contains 16 residues. The CDR3 nucleotides are TGTGCCAGCAGTTTATCGCTCCCAAAACTAGATCAGCCCCAGCATTTT. Translating gives CASSLSLPKLDQPQHF.

The chain combines TRBV7-6 with TRBJ1-1; unclear D gene. Trimming shortened V by 4 bases and J by 5 bases, and 14 bases separated the two germline ends. Per germline, CDR1 SGHVS and CDR2 FNYEAQ. The CDR3 spans 14 residues. CDR3 in DNA: TGTGCCAGCAGCTATGGTCTCGTCATGACTGAAGCTTTCTTT. This encodes CASSYGLVMTEAFF.

With regard to this clonotype: One end of the junction fails to match germline, which may point to a read error. The rearrangement joins TRBV4-1 to TRBJ1-1; possibly TRBD1 for D (6 bases). This CDR3 contains 15 residues. Looked up from germline, CDR1 is MGHRA and CDR2 is YSYEKL. The CDR3: CASSHGEGGDTEAFF. The CDR3, as DNA: TGTGCCAGCAGCCATGGGGAGGGGGGGGACACTGAAGCTTTCTTT.

This clonotype was recorded a few times. The rearrangement joins TRBV5-1 to TRBJ2-5; a possible D gene is TRBD2 (5 bases). The CDR3 covers 15 residues. The ends were cut back, 4 bases at V and 3 bases at J, with 16 bases in the middle. The germline CDR1 and CDR2 sequences are SGHRS and YFSETQ. The CDR3 protein is CASSPHEGWEETQYF. CDR3 sequence (DNA): TGCGCCAGCAGCCCCCACGAGGGATGGGAAGAGACCCAGTACTTC.

A few counts support this clonotype. The CDR3, as DNA: TGTGCCAGCAGTTACATACAGGGGCCCACTGAAGCTTTCTTT. Translating it yields CASSYIQGPTEAFF. This sequence joins TRBV6-2 or TRBV6-3 and TRBJ1-1; 7 bases are shared with TRBD1. Germline V CDR1 and CDR2: MNHEY, SVGEGT. The V gene end was trimmed by 2 bases and the J gene end by 4 bases; junction bases not matched to a gene: 4. This CDR3 is 14 amino acids long.

This clonotype was detected only a few times. This chain connects TRBV12-3 or TRBV12-4 to TRBJ1-2, with TRBD1 as a possible D gene (5 bases). CDR3 size: 15 residues. The ends were cut back, 2 bases at V and 8 bases at J, with 18 bases in the middle. This CDR3 reads CASSLTPKGGVGYTF. Written as DNA, the CDR3 is TGTGCCAGCAGTTTAACCCCCAAGGGAGGGGTCGGCTACACCTTC.

The gene calls are TRBV29-1 and TRBJ2-2, with a possible D match to TRBD2 (5 bases). CDR1 is SQVTM and CDR2 is ANQGSEA in the germline V gene. The CDR3 covers 12 residues. V was trimmed by 3 bases and J by 3 bases, leaving 5 bases between them. As DNA, the CDR3 is TGCAGCGTTGACGGGGACACCGGGGAGCTGTTTTTT. It yields the protein CSVDGDTGELFF.

Many counts were recorded for this clonotype. The rearrangement links TRBV27 to TRBJ1-5; D call uncertain. V gave up 6 bases and J gave up 4 bases, with 13 bases separating them. From germline, CDR1 is MNHEY and CDR2 SMNVEV (reference sequence). The CDR3 extends over 14 amino acids. The CDR3 DNA follows: TGTGCCAGCAGCGACTTGGGCGGGAATCAGCCCCAGCATTTT. Protein: CASSDLGGNQPQHF.

This clonotype was seen repeatedly, ten times or more. The genes are TRBV7-2 and TRBJ1-6; 9 nucleotides line up with TRBD1. Germline CDR1 reads SGHTA; CDR2 reads FQGNSA. Trimming removed 1 base from V and 4 bases from J; junction bases left unmatched: 5. The CDR3 contains 17 residues. This chain's CDR3 is CASSLDRDRDYNSPLHF. CDR3 DNA: TGTGCCAGCAGCTTAGACCGGGACAGGGATTATAATTCACCCCTCCACTTT.

CDR3 sequence reads: CASSPRRSGAGTGELFF. CDR3 nucleotide sequence: TGTGCCAGCAGCCCCCGAAGATCGGGGGCGGGCACCGGGGAGCTGTTTTTT. This chain joins TRBV28 and TRBJ2-2, with D possibly being TRBD1 or TRBD2 (6 bases each). Trimming shortened V by 6 bases and J by 4 bases, and 21 bases separated the two germline ends. Germline lookup yields CDR1 MDHEN and CDR2 SYDVKM. The CDR3 covers 17 residues.

This clonotype was counted only a few times. This rearrangement joins TRBV15 to TRBJ1-2; the D is unclear. Germline CDR1 and CDR2: LNHNV and YYDKDF (reference sequence). This CDR3 has 13 amino acids. V lost 0 bases and J 4 bases, leaving 6 bases between the germline ends. The DNA for the CDR3 is TGTGCCACCAGCAGAGATACGACCTATGGCTACACCTTC. Protein product: CATSRDTTYGYTF.

V and J are TRBV18 and TRBJ2-6; possible D gene TRBD1, 5 bases. Deletions cut 1 base from V and 0 bases from J, with 16 bases between. Germline lookup yields CDR1 KGHSH and CDR2 LQKENI. The CDR3 contains 19 residues. The CDR3 nucleotides read TGTGCCAGCTCACCACTCGTTGACAGCGATAGCTCTGGGGCCAACGTCCTGACTTTC. It specifies CASSPLVDSDSSGANVLTF. The full variable domain, completed using reference TRBV18 and TRBJ2-6, is NAGVMQNPRHLVRRRGQEARLRCSPMKGHSHVYWYRQLPEEGLKFMVYLQKENIIDESGMPKERFSAEFPKEGPSILRIQQVVRGDSAAYFCASSPLVDSDSSGANVLTFGAGSRLTVL.

This clonotype was counted at least ten times. The chain uses TRBV7-8 and TRBJ2-5; 7 bases match TRBD2. This CDR3 spans 14 amino acids. J was trimmed by 4 bases and V by 1 base; bases with no gene match: 3. Germline V gene sequence: CDR1 SGHVS, CDR2 FQNEAQ. As DNA, the CDR3 is TGTGCCAGCAGCTTAGACTGGGGGGGAGAGACCCAGTACTTC. Its translation: CASSLDWGGETQYF.

The table lists this clonotype with many counts. The chain uses TRBV7-2 and TRBJ1-2; D gene ambiguous. CDR3 length: 19 amino acids. Germline V gene data show CDR1 as SGHTA and CDR2 as FQGNSA. The V end was cut by 1 base, the J end by 2 bases, with 23 bases between. The CDR3 protein is CASSLVLSGYVAGNYGYTF. The CDR3 coding sequence is TGTGCCAGCAGCTTAGTCCTGTCGGGCTACGTCGCGGGAAACTATGGCTACACCTTC. Drawing the rest from reference TRBV7-2 and TRBJ1-2, the complete variable domain is GAGVSQSPSNKVTEKGKDVELRCDPISGHTALYWYRQSLGQGLEFLIYFQGNSAPDKSGLPSDRFSAERTGGSVSTLTIQRTQQEDSAVYLCASSLVLSGYVAGNYGYTFGSGTRLTVV.

This clonotype was picked up a small number of times. V is TRBV19 and J is TRBJ2-1; D tentatively reads TRBD1 or TRBD2 (5 bases each). CDR3 length: 13 residues. Germline V lookup: CDR1 LNHDA, CDR2 SQIVND (reference sequence). The V end was cut by 7 bases, the J end by 3 bases, with 10 bases between. The chain's CDR3 is CASKGEIYNEQFF. DNA for the CDR3: TGTGCCAGTAAAGGGGAGATCTACAATGAGCAGTTCTTC.

The chain employs TRBV5-1 and TRBJ1-1; maybe TRBD1 (5 bases). The CDR3 totals 16 residues. V shed 0 bases and J shed 1 base, with 13 bases lying between them. CDR1 SGHRS and CDR2 YFSETQ come from the germline V gene. In DNA form, the CDR3 reads TGCGCCAGCAGCTTGGCTTCGGGGGGTCCGAACACTGAAGCTTTCTTT. Translating it yields CASSLASGGPNTEAFF.

CDR3 bases: TGTGCCAGCAGTTACTCGAGTACGGGGGATCAGCCCCAGCATTTT. Translated: CASSYSSTGDQPQHF. The V gene is TRBV6-2 or TRBV6-3, the J gene TRBJ1-5, with D possibly TRBD1 on 5 matching bases. Looked up from germline, CDR1 is MNHEY and CDR2 is SVGEGT. V gave up 0 bases and J gave up 5 bases, with 11 bases separating them. The CDR3 totals 15 residues.

Only a few counts were recorded for this clonotype. The V and J genes are TRBV28 and TRBJ1-1; D is undetermined. The CDR3 is 14 residues long. Trimming stripped 2 bases from V and 5 bases from J, with 12 bases between. Germline values: CDR1 MDHEN, CDR2 SYDVKM. CDR3 loop: CASSLTRGWTEAFF. CDR3 nucleotide sequence: TGTGCCAGCAGTTTAACACGGGGATGGACTGAAGCTTTCTTT.

V usage is TRBV28 and J usage is TRBJ2-5; 11 nucleotides align to TRBD2. The CDR3 length is 13 residues. Per the germline V gene, CDR1 is MDHEN and CDR2 is SYDVKM. V shed 6 bases, J shed 9 bases, and the junction held 6 bases outside the gene matches. The CDR3 DNA sequence: TGTGCCAGCAGGACTAGCGGGGAAGGGGCCCAGTACTTC. Its protein product is CASRTSGEGAQYF.

This clonotype was seen more than once but under ten times. The chain combines TRBV6-5 with TRBJ2-4; D gene uncertain. Germline V CDR1 and CDR2: MNHEY, SVGAGI. V lost 2 bases, J lost 0 bases, and 11 bases lay in between. This CDR3 is 16 amino acids long. CDR3 nucleotide sequence: TGTGCCAGCAGTTACGTGGCAGGCTTAGCCAAAAACATTCAGTACTTC. It is translated as CASSYVAGLAKNIQYF.

This clonotype occurred many times. The V and J genes are TRBV7-8 and TRBJ2-1; either TRBD1 or TRBD2 may fit D (6 bases each). The V gene's germline CDR1 is SGHVS and CDR2 FQNEAQ. This CDR3 is 15 amino acids long. V was cut by 1 base and J by 6 bases, with 13 bases left in between. The DNA for the CDR3 is TGTGCCAGCAGCTTAGTTGGGGGGCCATTCAATGAGCAGTTCTTC. This codes for CASSLVGGPFNEQFF.

This clonotype was counted a few times. This chain connects TRBV5-6 to TRBJ1-5, with D perhaps TRBD1 (6 bases). CDR1 and CDR2 (germline): SGHDT, YYEEEE. The CDR3 totals 15 residues. V was cut by 4 bases and J by 2 bases, with 13 bases left in between. The CDR3, as DNA: TGTGCCAGCAGCGCCGAGGGGGTCGGCAATCAGCCCCAGCATTTT. Amino acid sequence: CASSAEGVGNQPQHF. Drawing the rest from reference TRBV5-6 and TRBJ1-5, the complete variable domain is DAGVTQSPTHLIKTRGQQVTLRCSPKSGHDTVSWYQQALGQGPQFIFQYYEEEERQRGNFPDRFSGHQFPNYSSELNVNALLLGDSALYLCASSAEGVGNQPQHFGDGTRLSIL.

This clonotype was counted only a few times. The chain employs TRBV3-1 and TRBJ2-5, with TRBD2 matching over 7 bases. The CDR3 is 15 residues long. The J segment lost 1 base and the V segment lost 4 bases, leaving 6 bases of the junction unmatched. Looked up from germline, CDR1 is LGHDT and CDR2 is YNNKEL (reference sequence). For the CDR3, the DNA is TGTGCCAGCAGCCTAAGTCCGGGGGGCCAAGAGACCCAGTACTTC. It specifies CASSLSPGGQETQYF.

V and J are TRBV10-3 and TRBJ2-2, with 10 bases that match TRBD1. CDR3 length: 15 amino acids. V lost 2 bases to trimming and J lost 5 bases; unmatched junction nucleotides: 2. The germline V gene encodes CDR1 ENHRY and CDR2 SYGVKD. The CDR3 DNA is TGTGCCATCAGTGAGCCGGGACAGGGGACCGGGGAGCTGTTTTTT. Its protein product is CAISEPGQGTGELFF.

The rearrangement joins TRBV13 to TRBJ2-7, with TRBD1 matching 11 bases. With 0 bases clipped from V and 2 bases from J, the junction kept 6 bases outside the gene matches. From germline, CDR1 is PRHDT and CDR2 FYEKMQ (reference sequence). The CDR3 runs to 17 residues. CDR3 nucleotide sequence: TGTGCCAGCAGCTTAGGCAGAACGGGACAGGGGGCCTACGAGCAGTACTTC. This encodes CASSLGRTGQGAYEQYF.

The rearrangement links TRBV6-6 to TRBJ1-5; D ambiguous. Germline CDR1 and CDR2: MNHNY and SVGAGI (reference sequence). Trimming took 6 bases from V and 1 from J, leaving 13 bases between them. The CDR3 runs to 15 residues. CDR3 residues: CASSATGGSNQPQHF. DNA of the CDR3: TGTGCCAGCAGCGCCACCGGAGGGAGCAATCAGCCCCAGCATTTT.

This clonotype was observed a handful of times. This chain joins TRBV5-5 and TRBJ2-7; no reliable D call. CDR1 and CDR2 (germline): SGHKS, YYEKEE (reference sequence). Trimming took off 0 bases at V and 3 bases at J, with 7 bases between the two ends. The CDR3 has 13 residues. CDR3 sequence (DNA): TGTGCCAGCAGCTTGGGGATGAACTACGAGCAGTACGTC. Its protein is CASSLGMNYEQYV.